Shown below are 21 T cell receptor beta chains from a single sample sequenced in a study of shared clonotypes between healthy human individuals. Using immunoSEQ multiplex PCR, the repertoire was profiled, and TCRdb retains in-frame clones only, with some absent. The sample carries some 1 million clones, approximately 68% recorded once. The sequenced material came from memory CD4+ T cells sorted from blood. Noted subset: CD45RA-negative fraction. The receptors derive from a man aged 18 to 30 in good health.

V gene TRBV11-2 combines with J gene TRBJ2-2; D uncertain. V lost 1 base and J lost 1, with 7 bases in between. The CDR3 is 15 residues long. Germline assignment: CDR1 SGHAT and CDR2 FQNNGV. DNA of the CDR3: TGTGCCAGCAGCTTAGTGTCCCGGAACACCGGGGAGCTGTTTTTT. It yields the protein CASSLVSRNTGELFF.

This clone was found a few times. The genes are TRBV20-1 and TRBJ1-1; D is undetermined. In germline, CDR1 is DFQATT, CDR2 SNEGSKA (reference sequence). V was pared by 5 bases and J by 3 bases, with 7 bases between. This CDR3 has 11 amino acids. The CDR3 is CSAPGYTEAFF. Written as DNA, the CDR3 is TGCAGTGCTCCGGGGTACACTGAAGCTTTCTTT.

The chain links TRBV11-2 to TRBJ2-5, with 9 positions matching TRBD1. CDR3 length: 15 residues. The germline CDR1 and CDR2 sequences are SGHAT and FQNNGV. V was clipped by 1 base and J by 6 bases; unmatched bases: 6. CDR3 sequence (DNA): TGTGCCAGCAGCTTAGTTGGACAGGGGTCGAAGACCCAGTACTTC. As protein: CASSLVGQGSKTQYF.

The chain links TRBV2 to TRBJ2-7; 10 nucleotides agree with TRBD2. Germline CDR1 is SNHLY and CDR2 is FYNNEI. The CDR3 is made up of 13 amino acids. V gave up 5 bases and J gave up 7 bases; unmatched junction bases: 5. CDR3: CASSLAGGIEQYF. The DNA of the CDR3 is TGTGCCAGCAGTTTAGCGGGGGGTATAGAGCAGTACTTC.

The rearrangement joins TRBV7-6 to TRBJ2-2, with 10 bases aligning to TRBD2. The CDR3 totals 15 residues. Germline CDR1 SGHVS, CDR2 FNYEAQ. V trimming: 6 bases; J trimming: 5 bases; junction bases outside the gene matches: 6. Here the CDR3 reads CASSNLAGATGELFF. CDR3 nucleotide sequence: TGTGCCAGCAGTAACCTAGCGGGAGCGACCGGGGAGCTGTTTTTT.

Turning to this clone: This same CDR3 is encoded by further DNA sequences in the sample. The V and J genes are TRBV5-1 and TRBJ2-5, with D possibly TRBD1 on 6 matching bases. The ends were cut back, 7 bases at V and 1 base at J, with 11 bases in the middle. The CDR3 is 13 residues long. CDR1 and CDR2 from the germline V gene are SGHRS and YFSETQ. For the CDR3, the DNA is TGCGCCAGCGGCCGAGGGGGCCAAGAGACCCAGTACTTC. Its translation: CASGRGGQETQYF.

In its sample, this clone was seen a few times. The V gene is TRBV4-1, the J gene TRBJ1-1, with TRBD1 as a possible D gene (5 bases). V was clipped by 4 bases and J by 0 bases, with 18 bases between them. There are 17 residues in the CDR3. CDR1 MGHRA and CDR2 YSYEKL come from the germline V gene. The chain's CDR3 is CASSPGSGGRVNTEAFF. The CDR3 bases are TGCGCCAGCAGCCCCGGCTCCGGGGGTAGGGTGAACACTGAAGCTTTCTTT.

The J gene is TRBJ2-2, the V gene TRBV5-6; D remains unclear. The CDR3 consists of 15 residues. V lost 2 bases and J lost 7, with 15 bases in between. Germline V CDR1 and CDR2: SGHDT, YYEEEE. Written as DNA, the CDR3 is TGTGCCAGCAGCTTCGCCGGCCGGCCAGGCGGGGAGCTGTTTTTT. It is translated as CASSFAGRPGGELFF.

The J gene is TRBJ2-5, the V gene TRBV7-2, with a tentative D call TRBD1 (6 bases). Between the trimmed V and J ends, which lost 4 bases and 4 bases, there was a span of 10 bases. Looked up from germline, CDR1 is SGHTA and CDR2 is FQGNSA. The CDR3 runs to 13 residues. In nucleotides, the CDR3 is TGTGCCAGCAGCTCCGGACAGACAGAGACCCAGTACTTC. Residues: CASSSGQTETQYF.

This rearrangement joins TRBV4-3 to TRBJ2-2; D gene ambiguous. The CDR3 extends over 15 amino acids. Germline V gene sequence: CDR1 LGHNA, CDR2 YSLEER. Deletions cut 0 bases from V and 4 bases from J, with 9 bases between. In DNA form, the CDR3 reads TGCGCCAGCAGCCAAGATGATCAGGTCACCGGGGAGCTGTTTTTT. This encodes CASSQDDQVTGELFF.

The CDR3 sequence: CASSLQGNNEQFF. CDR3 in DNA: TGTGCCAGCAGCTTGCAGGGGAACAATGAGCAGTTCTTC. The chain carries TRBV7-9 and TRBJ2-1; possibly TRBD1 for D (6 bases). The CDR3 totals 13 residues. The germline CDR1 and CDR2 sequences are SEHNR and FQNEAQ (reference sequence). Trimming shortened V by 3 bases and J by 5 bases, and 8 bases separated the two germline ends.

The CDR3 is CAWTVQGDSPLHF. The CDR3 DNA follows: TGTGCCTGGACGGTACAGGGGGATTCACCCCTCCACTTT. The chain links TRBV30 to TRBJ1-6; 8 bases are shared with TRBD1. Germline V gives CDR1 GTSNPN, CDR2 SVGIG (reference sequence). The CDR3 covers 13 residues. Losses at the gene ends were 4 bases for V and 8 bases for J; bases not matched to a gene: 4.

This chain uses TRBV12-5 with TRBJ1-3; D not resolved. The CDR3 spans 15 residues. CDR1 LGHNT and CDR2 FRNRAP come from the germline V gene. V lost 2 bases and J 1 base, leaving 9 bases between the germline ends. The CDR3 protein is CASGLLPVSGNTIYF. The CDR3 DNA follows: TGTGCTAGTGGTTTGTTGCCAGTGTCTGGAAACACCATATATTTT.

The J gene is TRBJ2-6, the V gene TRBV5-1; D may match TRBD1 or TRBD2 (6 bases each). CDR1 is SGHRS, CDR2 YFSETQ, per germline. This CDR3 comprises 16 residues. The V end was cut by 10 bases, the J end by 0 bases, with 17 bases between. The CDR3, as DNA: TGCGCCTCGAAGGGGGGCGATATCTCTGGGGCCAACGTCCTGACTTTC. Translation gives CASKGGDISGANVLTF.

The V gene is TRBV5-1, the J gene TRBJ2-3; a possible D gene is TRBD2 (6 bases). The CDR3 totals 15 residues. Trimming stripped 1 base from V and 2 bases from J, with 11 bases between. In germline, CDR1 is SGHRS, CDR2 YFSETQ. The CDR3 bases are TGCGCCAGCAGCTTGCAAGCGGGCCCCACAGATACGCAGTATTTT. Protein sequence: CASSLQAGPTDTQYF.

The chain recombines TRBV28 with TRBJ2-7; no reliable D call. From germline, CDR1 is MDHEN and CDR2 SYDVKM. This CDR3 spans 14 amino acids. V was trimmed by 7 bases and J by 0 bases, leaving 13 bases between them. The CDR3 loop is CASTRKPHSYEQYF. CDR3 in DNA: TGTGCCAGCACACGTAAACCGCACTCCTACGAGCAGTACTTC.

The chain recombines TRBV15 with TRBJ2-3; tentative D call: TRBD2 (5 bases). The germline gives CDR1 LNHNV, CDR2 YYDKDF (reference sequence). The CDR3 sequence is 19 residues long. Trimming left V 5 bases short and J 0 bases short, with 24 bases between. In DNA, the CDR3 is TGTGCCACCAGCTCGGGATTCAACAAGAATTTATATAGCACAGATACGCAGTATTTT. Translating it yields CATSSGFNKNLYSTDTQYF.

A few counts support this clone. The rearrangement joins TRBV2 to TRBJ1-2, with a possible D match to TRBD1 (5 bases). The CDR3 loop spans 13 amino acids. In germline, CDR1 is SNHLY, CDR2 FYNNEI. Trimming shortened V by 1 base and J by 9 bases, and 12 bases separated the two germline ends. The CDR3 nucleotides read TGTGCCAGCAGTGAAGGGGGACTTGGGAGCTACACCTTC. It yields the protein CASSEGGLGSYTF.

This clone was counted once. A single base separates this from a much larger clone, so it may be a read error. This sample also contains other DNA sequences that code for the same CDR3. This chain connects TRBV30 to TRBJ1-2, with TRBD1 as a possible D gene (5 bases). V lost 3 bases and J 4 bases, leaving 6 bases between the germline ends. Germline V gene data show CDR1 as GTSNPN and CDR2 as SVGIG (reference sequence). This CDR3 spans 11 amino acids. CDR3 coding DNA: TGTGCCTGGAGCGGGACCTATGGCTACACCTTC. Encoded protein: CAWSGTYGYTF.

This sequence joins TRBV19 and TRBJ2-3; D not certain. Trimming removed 6 bases at V and 2 bases at J, with 18 bases between. This CDR3 contains 16 residues. CDR1 is LNHDA and CDR2 is SQIVND in the germline V gene (reference sequence). CDR3 sequence: CASSKQRTFTTDTQYF. CDR3 DNA sequence: TGTGCCAGTAGCAAACAGAGAACTTTTACCACAGATACGCAGTATTTT.

With respect to this clone: Other DNA sequences from this sample encode an identical CDR3 as well. The chain is built from TRBV5-1 and TRBJ1-1; D gene uncertain. Trimming pared 1 base from V and 1 base from J, leaving 5 bases between. The V gene's germline CDR1 is SGHRS and CDR2 YFSETQ. The CDR3 consists of 13 residues. The CDR3 loop is CASSLRENTEAFF. The CDR3 DNA reads TGCGCCAGCAGCTTGCGGGAGAACACTGAAGCTTTCTTT.